The entry that follows covers one T cell receptor beta chain sequence. What it binds is unknown. The CDR3 is made up of 16 amino acids. The ends were cut back, 6 bases at V and 2 bases at J, with 16 bases in the middle. Germline V CDR1 and CDR2: ENHRY, SYGVKD. The study left out patients who had uncontrolled infection, other autoimmune disease, pregnancy or lactation. Each diagnosis was grounded in clinical symptoms, serum thyroxine and TRAb, thyroid ultrasound, and orbital computed tomography. The CDR3 regions of TCR beta were amplified from RNA transcripts. When the TCR CDR3 underwent first-round RT-PCR, the HTBI primer set was used. TCRdb fed the multiplex PCR reads into MiXCR, producing one record per CDR3 protein. The sample yields around 600,000 distinct CDR3 sequences, 14% seen once. These data come from a study of T cells in Graves' hyperthyroidism and ophthalmopathy. Study observations and caveats: Among thyroid clonotypes expanded above 0.001, most also appeared in blood.

V is TRBV10-3 and J is TRBJ2-2; D is undetermined. The receptor was derived from a young woman with Graves' ophthalmopathy. The sequencing input was blood. In nucleotides, the CDR3 is TGTGCCATCAGGCGTGAGCACTTAGAAAACACCGGGGAGCTGTTTTTT. Translating it yields CAIRREHLENTGELFF.